This T cell receptor beta chain was profiled in a study of blood T cell repertoires in COVID-19. Whole-study context: Whether acute or convalescent, the COVID-19 samples came from the United States, Italy and Spain.

V lost 4 bases, J lost 7 bases, and 7 bases stayed unmatched. The CDR3 loop spans 16 amino acids. Germline assignment: CDR1 KGHDR and CDR2 SFDVKD. Clones were sequenced by immunoSEQ multiplex PCR, and TCRdb holds only the in-frame ones, with some missing. Of 200,000 to 300,000 clones listed, more than 90% are singletons. The Seattle patients joined while their infection was active and were tracked longitudinally afterward. The source material was peripheral blood. The TCR sequence derives from a person aged 18 to 29 with COVID-19, enrolled during active disease. V gene TRBV24-1 combines with J gene TRBJ2-1; 12 nucleotides agree with TRBD2. The CDR3 loop reads CATSDPLAGGPNEQFF. DNA of the CDR3: TGTGCCACCAGTGACCCTCTAGCGGGAGGGCCGAATGAGCAGTTCTTC.